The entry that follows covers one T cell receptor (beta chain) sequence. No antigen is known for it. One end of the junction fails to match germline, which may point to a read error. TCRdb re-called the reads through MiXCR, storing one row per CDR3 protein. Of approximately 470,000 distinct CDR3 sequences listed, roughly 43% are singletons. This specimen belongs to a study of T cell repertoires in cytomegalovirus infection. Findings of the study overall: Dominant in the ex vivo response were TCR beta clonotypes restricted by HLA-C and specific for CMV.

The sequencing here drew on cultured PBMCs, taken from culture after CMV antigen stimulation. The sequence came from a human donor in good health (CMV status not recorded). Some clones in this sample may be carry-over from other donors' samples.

The CDR3 DNA sequence: TGCGCCAGCAGTGGTGGTAGCGGGGGACTTCATTTT. The encoded protein is CASSGGSGGLHF. The rearrangement uses TRBV10-1 and TRBJ2-3, with TRBD2 matching 9 bases. The germline V gene has CDR1 WNHNN and CDR2 SYGVQD (reference sequence). CDR3 size: 12 residues.